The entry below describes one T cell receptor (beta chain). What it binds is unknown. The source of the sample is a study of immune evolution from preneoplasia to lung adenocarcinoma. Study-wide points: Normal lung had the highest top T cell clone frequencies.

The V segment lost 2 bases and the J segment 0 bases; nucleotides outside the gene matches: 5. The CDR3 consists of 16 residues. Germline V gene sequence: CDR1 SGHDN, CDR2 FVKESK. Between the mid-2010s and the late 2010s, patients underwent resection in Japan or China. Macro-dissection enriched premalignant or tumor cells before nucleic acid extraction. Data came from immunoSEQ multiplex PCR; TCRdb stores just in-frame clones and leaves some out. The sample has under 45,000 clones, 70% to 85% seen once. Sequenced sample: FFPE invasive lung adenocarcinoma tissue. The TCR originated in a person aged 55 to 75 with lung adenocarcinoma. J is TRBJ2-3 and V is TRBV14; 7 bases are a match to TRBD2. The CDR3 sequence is CASSQQRGVSTDTQYF. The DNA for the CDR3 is TGTGCCAGCAGCCAACAACGGGGGGTGAGCACAGATACGCAGTATTTT.